Listed below are T cell receptor beta chains from one sample, sequenced in a study of blood T cell repertoires in COVID-19. Method: immunoSEQ multiplex PCR; TCRdb's copy keeps in-frame clones and lacks some. The data show approximately 300,000 clones, 90% seen once. What was sequenced was peripheral blood. All receptors derive from a woman aged 25-40 years with COVID-19, enrolled during active disease. Each CDR3 is given with its conserved first and last residue. A D gene is named only where the DNA matches it firmly. The listing skips clone size in some rows; elsewhere it reads once, few, many or a size class.

>NA|TRBJ1-6|NA|TRBV6-5
CASSREGNNSPLHF
TGTGCCAGCAGCCGAGAGGGCAATAATTCACCCCTCCACTTT
>TRBD2|TRBJ2-1|NA|TRBV6-4
CASSKGLAGDEQFF
TGTGCCAGCAGTAAAGGACTAGCGGGGGATGAGCAGTTCTTC
>NA|TRBJ1-1|NA|TRBV27
CASSFSLNTEAFF
TGTGCCAGCAGTTTTAGCCTCAACACTGAAGCTTTCTTT
>NA|TRBJ1-1|NA|TRBV4-3
CASSLRQAPTTEAFF
TGCGCCAGCAGCCTTCGACAGGCCCCTACAACTGAAGCTTTCTTT
>TRBD2|TRBJ2-5|NA|TRBV7-9
CASSYGGSGTPRETQYF
TGTGCCAGCAGCTATGGGGGTAGCGGGACCCCGCGGGAGACCCAGTACTTC
>TRBD1|TRBJ2-1|NA|TRBV4-1
CASSRTGETNNEQFF
TGCGCCAGCAGCCGAACAGGGGAAACAAACAATGAGCAGTTCTTC
>TRBD1|TRBJ2-6|NA|TRBV3-1/TRBV3-2
CASSRDRAPGANVLTF
TGTGCCAGCAGCCGGGACAGGGCGCCGGGGGCCAACGTCCTGACTTTC
>TRBD1|TRBJ1-4|NA|TRBV19
CASKAQGNEKLFF
TGTGCCAGTAAGGCACAGGGGAATGAAAAACTGTTTTTT
>TRBD1|TRBJ1-1|once|TRBV4-1
CASSRGQGAENTEAFF
TGCGCCAGCAGCCGGGGACAGGGGGCTGAGAACACTGAAGCTTTCTTT
>TRBD1|TRBJ1-2|NA|TRBV2
CASSEGQGARGYTF
TGTGCCAGCAGTGAGGGACAGGGGGCGCGGGGCTACACCTTC
>TRBD1|TRBJ1-5|many|TRBV4-1
CASSYAASGQGKDNQPQHF
TGCGCCAGCAGCTACGCCGCCTCCGGACAGGGGAAGGACAATCAGCCCCAGCATTTT
>NA|TRBJ1-6|NA|TRBV7-2
CASSLAAGLISPLHF
TGTGCCAGCAGCTTAGCCGCGGGACTGATTTCACCCCTCCACTTT
>NA|TRBJ2-5|NA|TRBV6-5
CASSYARRVAETQYF
TGTGCCAGCAGTTACGCGCGGCGGGTAGCGGAGACCCAGTACTTC
>NA|TRBJ2-2|NA|TRBV10-3
CAIGPQGPTGELFF
TGTGCCATTGGCCCACAGGGCCCCACCGGGGAGCTGTTTTTT
>TRBD1|TRBJ1-1|NA|TRBV12-3/TRBV12-4
CASRQGGGVEAFF
TGTGCCAGCAGACAAGGGGGCGGAGTTGAAGCTTTCTTT
>NA|TRBJ1-4|NA|TRBV5-1
CASSLNSEKLFF
TGCGCCAGCAGCTTGAACAGTGAAAAACTGTTTTTT
>TRBD1|TRBJ2-7|NA|TRBV19
CASSPGTGSPYEQYF
TGTGCCAGTAGCCCCGGGACAGGGAGTCCCTACGAGCAGTACTTC
>TRBD1|TRBJ2-7|few|TRBV19
CATNRGQGKF
TGTGCCACTAACCGGGGACAGGGGAAGTTC
>TRBD1|TRBJ2-2|NA|TRBV5-5
CASSVHRGPAGELFF
TGTGCCAGCAGCGTACACAGGGGGCCTGCCGGGGAGCTGTTTTTT
>TRBD2|TRBJ2-7|NA|TRBV5-4
CASSSNLLAGVNEQYF
TGTGCCAGCAGTTCGAACCTACTAGCGGGAGTTAACGAGCAGTACTTC
>NA|TRBJ2-7|NA|TRBV6-5
CASSRDFNYEQYF
TGTGCCAGCAGCCGGGACTTCAATTACGAGCAGTACTTC
>NA|TRBJ1-6|once|TRBV5-6
CASSLLRDNSPLHF
TGTGCCAGCAGCTTACTCAGGGATAATTCACCCCTCCACTTT
>TRBD1|TRBJ1-5|NA|TRBV27
CASSLSIGQGSNQPQHF
TGTGCCAGCAGTTTATCGATAGGACAGGGCAGCAATCAGCCCCAGCATTTT
>NA|TRBJ1-5|NA|TRBV21-1
CASSRTGIVINQPQHF
TGTGCCAGCAGCAGAACAGGGATTGTAATAAATCAGCCCCAGCATTTT
>NA|TRBJ2-5|NA|TRBV7-2
CASSQTGTQETQYF
TGTGCCAGCAGCCAAACCGGGACACAAGAGACCCAGTACTTC
>NA|TRBJ2-4|NA|TRBV4-3
CASSQGHGQKNIQYF
TGCGCCAGCAGCCAGGGGCATGGGCAGAAAAACATTCAGTACTTC
>NA|TRBJ1-1|NA|TRBV6-5
CASSRVFLGQGAFF
TGTGCCAGCAGTAGAGTTTTTCTGGGCCAGGGCGCTTTCTTT
>TRBD1|TRBJ1-6|NA|TRBV11-2
CASSPQGAYNSPLHF
TGTGCCAGCAGCCCGCAGGGGGCCTATAATTCACCCCTCCACTTT
>NA|TRBJ1-1|NA|TRBV3-1/TRBV3-2
CASSQVGRGNTEAFF
TGTGCCAGCAGCCAAGTGGGCAGGGGGAACACTGAAGCTTTCTTT
>NA|TRBJ1-2|NA|TRBV5-5
CASSSGNRANYGYTF
TGTGCCAGCAGCTCCGGGAATAGGGCTAACTATGGCTACACCTTC
>TRBD1|TRBJ2-1|NA|TRBV9
CASSPQGDVSSYNEQFF
TGTGCCAGCAGCCCCCAGGGGGACGTAAGCTCCTACAATGAGCAGTTCTTC
>NA|TRBJ1-1|NA|TRBV5-4
CASSPLPRGGTEAFF
TGTGCCAGCAGCCCCCTTCCCCGAGGGGGTACTGAAGCTTTCTTT
>TRBD1|TRBJ1-2|NA|TRBV29-1
CSVGTGTFYGYTF
TGCAGCGTTGGGACAGGAACTTTTTATGGCTACACCTTC
>TRBD1|TRBJ1-1|NA|TRBV7-2
CASSRDRNTEAFF
TGTGCCAGCAGCAGGGACAGGAACACTGAAGCTTTCTTT
>TRBD2|TRBJ2-7|NA|TRBV12-3/TRBV12-4
CASRQSGGYEQYF
TGTGCCAGCAGACAGTCGGGGGGCTACGAGCAGTACTTC
>NA|TRBJ1-2|NA|TRBV14
CASSQDWAERTNYGYTF
TGTGCCAGCAGCCAAGATTGGGCAGAACGGACTAACTATGGCTACACCTTC
>NA|TRBJ2-4|NA|TRBV10-1
CASSESLAGQNIQYF
TGCGCCAGCAGTGAATCCTTGGCAGGCCAAAACATTCAGTACTTC